The sequence of this TCR beta chain was determined in a study of long-term antiretroviral therapy in people with HIV. General study findings and limits: There were no data on ART adherence, viral resistance or therapy changes, a gap that limits inferences about post-ART repertoire changes. An increase in diversity followed ART, yet levels stayed below transplant donor controls.

The CDR3 runs 13 residues. The ends lost 8 bases at V and 9 bases at J; junction bases unmatched: 5. Germline loops: CDR1 MNHNS, CDR2 SASEGT. Held in samples before DNA extraction were roughly 1-10 million cryopreserved PBMC. Runs used v3.0 of the immunoSEQ assay and were done at survey level. The data were produced by immunoSEQ multiplex PCR, yet TCRdb's version contains in-frame clones alone and is incomplete. The sample has approximately 16,000 clones, more than 60% seen once. The table lists this clone with a count of one. Its antigen remains unknown. The chain links TRBV6-1 to TRBJ1-6; 9 bases align to TRBD1. The source was unsorted PBMCs, collected 2.1 years after starting antiretroviral therapy. The receptor comes from a man aged 35 to 55 with HIV. CDR3: CASHWTGVSPLHF. The CDR3 DNA reads TGTGCCAGCCATTGGACAGGGGTTTCACCCCTCCACTTT.